This TCR beta chain was profiled in a study of PD-1 blockade in classical Hodgkin lymphoma. Study-wide results and caveats: Newly diagnosed patients and complete responders had comparable diversity at baseline. When set against healthy donors, newly diagnosed patients were reported to show lower baseline TCR diversity.

Sequencing used immunoSEQ multiplex PCR; TCRdb keeps in-frame clones, though not all of them. The sample contains around 53,000 clones, around 76% of which appear only once. As for time point: cycle 4 day 1 (C4D1), after 6 weeks of nivolumab. Autologous stem cell transplantation was followed by relapse in every patient, and brentuximab vedotin exposure varied. Note on this clone: The antigen is undetermined.

The CDR3 contains 15 residues. V lost 7 bases to trimming and J lost 1 base; unmatched junction nucleotides: 7. Germline-derived CDR1 and CDR2 are MDHEN and SYDVKM. The receptor was isolated from a human donor with classical Hodgkin lymphoma. The gene calls are TRBV28 and TRBJ2-3; 8 bases align to TRBD1. The sequences come from peripheral blood mononuclear cells (PBMCs), collected before the fourth cycle of nivolumab. The CDR3 nucleotides are TGTGCCAGCATTTATGGACAGGGTGGCACAGATACGCAGTATTTT. Translating it yields CASIYGQGGTDTQYF. The full variable domain, its missing parts supplied by reference TRBV28 and TRBJ2-3, is DVKVTQSSRYLVKRTGEKVFLECVQDMDHENMFWYRQDPGLGLRLIYFSYDVKMKEKGDIPEGYSVSREKKERFSLILESASTNQTSMYLCASIYGQGGTDTQYFGPGTRLTVL.